The 18 T cell receptor beta chains presented below share a single source sample, sequenced in a study of blood T cell repertoires in COVID-19. The data were produced by immunoSEQ multiplex PCR, yet TCRdb's version contains in-frame clones alone and is incomplete. The table has more than 95,000 clones, about 87% seen once; the top ten hold about 15%. The sample was peripheral blood. Source of these receptors: a man in his fifties with acute or convalescent COVID-19.

This clone appeared once. The V and J genes are TRBV9 and TRBJ2-7, with D possibly matching TRBD2 (6 bases). The CDR3 is made up of 15 amino acids. The germline gives CDR1 SGDLS, CDR2 YYNGEE. Trimming removed 0 bases from V and 6 bases from J, with 16 bases in between. The CDR3 loop is CASSVATGLPSEQYF. In DNA form, the CDR3 reads TGTGCCAGCAGCGTAGCCACGGGACTCCCCAGCGAGCAGTACTTC.

This rearrangement joins TRBV28 to TRBJ2-1; weak D call: TRBD1 (6 bases). The CDR3 extends over 12 amino acids. The V and J ends lost 5 bases and 9 bases respectively, with 11 bases between them. Germline CDR1 reads MDHEN; CDR2 reads SYDVKM. CDR3 in amino acids: CASSGGHGEQFF. CDR3 nucleotide sequence: TGTGCCAGCAGTGGGGGACACGGTGAGCAGTTCTTC.

The genes are TRBV6-5 and TRBJ2-1, with 7 bases matching TRBD1. CDR3 length equals 15 residues. The germline V gene has CDR1 MNHEY and CDR2 SVGAGI. Trimming took 6 bases from V and 2 from J; bases not matched to a gene: 7. The CDR3 DNA reads TGTGCCAGCAGCCTCGACAGGGCCCCCTACAATGAGCAGTTCTTC. Encoded protein: CASSLDRAPYNEQFF.

This clone is a singleton in its sample. The chain employs TRBV5-1 and TRBJ2-3, with TRBD1 as a possible D gene (5 bases). Deletions cut 4 bases from V and 2 bases from J, with 17 bases between. This CDR3 has 16 residues. Looked up from germline, CDR1 is SGHRS and CDR2 is YFSETQ. The CDR3 spells CASSTPQGRATDTQYF. CDR3 nucleotides: TGCGCCAGCAGCACGCCCCAGGGTAGGGCCACAGATACGCAGTATTTT. Together with reference TRBV5-1 and TRBJ2-3, the CDR3 gives the full variable domain: KAGVTQTPRYLIKTRGQQVTLSCSPISGHRSVSWYQQTPGQGLQFLFEYFSETQRNKGNFPGRFSGRQFSNSRSEMNVSTLELGDSALYLCASSTPQGRATDTQYFGPGTRLTVL.

The V gene is TRBV29-1, the J gene TRBJ2-2; D is perhaps TRBD2 (6 bases). With 4 bases removed from V and 1 base from J, the gap between germline ends came to 10 bases. Germline CDR1 reads SQVTM; CDR2 reads ANQGSEA. This CDR3 contains 14 residues. CDR3: CSVVAAGNTGELFF. CDR3 nucleotides: TGCAGCGTTGTTGCAGCGGGGAACACCGGGGAGCTGTTTTTT.

The chain couples TRBV2 to TRBJ1-1, with 8 bases that match TRBD1. The V gene end was trimmed by 6 bases and the J gene end by 2 bases; junction bases not matched to a gene: 5. The CDR3 covers 14 residues. CDR1 is SNHLY and CDR2 is FYNNEI in the germline V gene. CDR3 sequence reads: CASRRQGPNTEAFF. The CDR3 bases are TGTGCCAGCAGGCGACAGGGGCCCAACACTGAAGCTTTCTTT.

V gene TRBV6-5 combines with J gene TRBJ2-7; D is ambiguous. The CDR3 contains 13 residues. Germline assignment: CDR1 MNHEY and CDR2 SVGAGI. V was trimmed by 2 bases and J by 5 bases, leaving 10 bases between them. CDR3 amino acids: CASSYRGNHEQYF. For the CDR3, the DNA is TGTGCCAGCAGTTACAGAGGCAACCACGAGCAGTACTTC.

The V and J genes are TRBV5-1 and TRBJ2-5, with a weak D call TRBD1 (5 bases). The length of the CDR3 is 18 residues. Germline lookup yields CDR1 SGHRS and CDR2 YFSETQ. Between the trimmed V and J ends, which lost 5 bases and 4 bases, there was a span of 27 bases. The CDR3 DNA reads TGCGCCAGCAGTGTAGAAGGGCAGGGAAGTGTCAAGAGAGAGACCCAGTACTTC. This codes for CASSVEGQGSVKRETQYF.

This clone appeared once. The chain joins TRBV27 to TRBJ2-3; D unresolved. Germline CDR1 and CDR2: MNHEY and SMNVEV (reference sequence). V was trimmed by 4 bases and J by 2 bases, leaving 13 bases between them. This CDR3 region has 15 residues. The CDR3 DNA is TGTGCCAGCAGTTCCCGCCTTCCAGACACAGATACGCAGTATTTT. The encoded protein is CASSSRLPDTDTQYF.

V is TRBV23-1 and J is TRBJ1-6; weak D call: TRBD1 (6 bases). TRBV23-1 is an open reading frame whose function is uncertain. The CDR3 is 15 amino acids. V was cut by 4 bases and J by 9 bases, with 16 bases left in between. CDR3 sequence (DNA): TGCGCCAGCAGTCGGCTACAGGGTTTATCTTCACCCCTCCACTTT. Protein sequence: CASSRLQGLSSPLHF.

This clone was recorded only once. The chain carries TRBV28 and TRBJ1-1; tentative D call: TRBD1 (6 bases). Trimming took 1 base from V and 6 from J, leaving 12 bases between them. From germline, CDR1 is MDHEN and CDR2 SYDVKM. The CDR3 is made up of 14 amino acids. In DNA, the CDR3 is TGTGCCAGCAGTTTATCAAGTGGGGGCCCTGAAGCTTTCTTT. The encoded protein is CASSLSSGGPEAFF.

The V call is TRBV10-3, the J call TRBJ2-5, with D possibly matching TRBD2 (6 bases). This CDR3 has 14 residues. Germline CDR1 reads ENHRY; CDR2 reads SYGVKD. Deletions cut 9 bases from V and 1 base from J, with 15 bases between. In DNA, the CDR3 is TGTGCCATTTCGGAACGGGGGTTCCAAGAGACCCAGTACTTC. It is translated as CAISERGFQETQYF.

The chain links TRBV5-4 to TRBJ2-3; D might be TRBD2 (6 bases). CDR3 length: 15 amino acids. Germline V gives CDR1 SGHNT, CDR2 YYREEE (reference sequence). Between the trimmed V and J ends, which lost 5 bases and 4 bases, there was a span of 17 bases. Here the CDR3 reads CASRPRDWDPDTQYF. CDR3 sequence (DNA): TGTGCCAGCAGGCCCCGGGACTGGGACCCAGATACGCAGTATTTT.

J is TRBJ1-2 and V is TRBV19; TRBD1 agrees at 11 bases. This CDR3 region has 17 residues. The ends lost 1 base at V and 4 bases at J; junction bases unmatched: 8. The germline gives CDR1 LNHDA, CDR2 SQIVND (reference sequence). The chain's CDR3 is CASSIVGQGAQSYGYTF. DNA for the CDR3: TGTGCCAGTAGTATAGTTGGACAGGGGGCGCAGAGCTATGGCTACACCTTC. Full variable domain (rest looked up from reference TRBV19 and TRBJ1-2): DGGITQSPKYLFRKEGQNVTLSCEQNLNHDAMYWYRQDPGQGLRLIYYSQIVNDFQKGDIAEGYSVSREKKESFPLTVTSAQKNPTAFYLCASSIVGQGAQSYGYTFGSGTRLTVV.

The chain is built from TRBV9 and TRBJ2-1, with TRBD2 matching 16 bases. Germline CDR1 is SGDLS and CDR2 is YYNGEE. This CDR3 has 17 residues. V lost 5 bases to trimming and J lost 7 bases; unmatched junction nucleotides: 9. CDR3 sequence (DNA): TGTGCCAGCAGTGGGGGGACTAGCGGGAGGGCCTGGAATGAGCAGTTCTTC. Its protein product is CASSGGTSGRAWNEQFF.

The chain has TRBV5-1 and TRBJ2-3; unclear D gene. The CDR3 covers 13 residues. V lost 4 bases and J 2 bases, leaving 8 bases between the germline ends. Germline values: CDR1 SGHRS, CDR2 YFSETQ. CDR3 residues: CASSPGVTDTQYF. CDR3 coding DNA: TGCGCCAGCAGCCCCGGAGTCACAGATACGCAGTATTTT.

This rearrangement joins TRBV24-1 to TRBJ1-4, with D possibly matching TRBD1 (6 bases). Trimming removed 2 bases at V and 6 bases at J, with 15 bases between. The CDR3 spans 16 residues. The germline gives CDR1 KGHDR, CDR2 SFDVKD. As DNA, the CDR3 is TGTGCCACCAGTGATTCCAGGGGAGGGTCCTATGAAAAACTGTTTTTT. Translating it yields CATSDSRGGSYEKLFF.

This chain connects TRBV29-1 to TRBJ2-3; weak D call: TRBD2 (6 bases). CDR1 is SQVTM and CDR2 is ANQGSEA in the germline V gene. Between the trimmed V and J ends, which lost 1 base and 5 bases, there was a span of 13 bases. The CDR3 runs 14 residues. For the CDR3, the DNA is TGCAGCGTTGAAGGCGGGACGCAGGGAGATACGCAGTATTTT. This encodes CSVEGGTQGDTQYF.